This entry concerns a single T cell receptor beta chain. V lost 6 bases and J lost 5, with 19 bases in between. CDR3 length: 16 amino acids. Germline loops: CDR1 LNHDA, CDR2 SQIVND (reference sequence). The sample comes from a study of human thymus T cells. Thymic material originated from resections removed in the course of corrective heart surgery. Clones were read by immunoSEQ multiplex PCR, and TCRdb kept only the in-frame ones, dropping some. The sample holds tens of thousands of clones; roughly 95% are singletons and the top ten take about 0.03%. This rearrangement joins TRBV19 to TRBJ1-4, with D tentatively TRBD1 (6 bases). The sequence was collected from a girl under three years old with a congenital heart defect but otherwise immunologically healthy. Sequenced sample: thymus tissue. The CDR3 reads CASRILRDNLNEKLFF. The CDR3 bases are TGTGCCAGTAGGATCCTGCGGGACAACCTCAATGAAAAACTGTTTTTT.